What follows are 20 T cell receptor beta chains derived from one specimen sequenced in a study of identical twins. TCRdb independently ran MiXCR on the 5' RACE reads; one entry per CDR3 protein. The sample lists approximately 630,000 distinct CDR3 sequences; 7.1% were seen once. The sample was also linked to a second study, of yellow fever vaccine responses in identical twins.

Material for sequencing was PBMCs. The receptors originated from a woman in her late teens or twenties in good health.

This clonotype was counted a few times. The gene calls are TRBV6-1 and TRBJ2-4; 8 bases are a match to TRBD2. Germline-derived CDR1 and CDR2 are MNHNS and SASEGT. V lost 6 bases and J lost 0; bases outside the gene matches: 4. The CDR3 consists of 15 residues. CDR3 region: CASRGLALAKNIQYF. The CDR3 DNA follows: TGTGCCAGCAGAGGACTAGCTTTAGCCAAAAACATTCAGTACTTC.

This clonotype was recorded many times. This rearrangement joins TRBV24-1 to TRBJ2-3; D not certain. From germline, CDR1 is KGHDR and CDR2 SFDVKD. The CDR3 has 12 amino acids. V lost 5 bases and J lost 2, with 4 bases in between. DNA for the CDR3: TGTGCCACCAGTGGGCTCACAGATACGCAGTATTTT. Its translation is CATSGLTDTQYF.

This clonotype was counted at least ten times. The V gene is TRBV24-1, the J gene TRBJ2-3; 10 nucleotides line up with TRBD2. Germline trimming cut 1 base from V and 5 bases from J; bases unmatched to any gene: 5. The CDR3 totals 16 residues. Germline V gives CDR1 KGHDR, CDR2 SFDVKD. Written as DNA, the CDR3 is TGTGCCACCAGTGATTTTACTAGCGGGATTGTAGATACGCAGTATTTT. This codes for CATSDFTSGIVDTQYF.

The table lists this clonotype with a few counts. The rearrangement uses TRBV7-8 and TRBJ2-3; 13 bases fit TRBD2. Trimming took 5 bases from V and 7 from J; bases not matched to a gene: 6. Germline V gene sequence: CDR1 SGHVS, CDR2 FQNEAQ. The CDR3 runs to 15 residues. The CDR3 region is CASSQGLAGHNTQYF. CDR3 nucleotide sequence: TGTGCCAGCAGCCAGGGACTAGCGGGACATAATACGCAGTATTTT.

This clonotype showed up many times. The chain uses TRBV7-8 and TRBJ2-1, with D possibly matching TRBD2 (5 bases). Germline CDR1 and CDR2: SGHVS and FQNEAQ. This CDR3 has 15 amino acids. The germline V and J ends were trimmed by 1 base and 4 bases, with 11 bases remaining between them. The chain's CDR3 is CASSLGRGGYNEQFF. CDR3 bases: TGTGCCAGCAGCTTAGGGAGAGGCGGGTACAATGAGCAGTTCTTC.

This clonotype has a handful of counts. The chain recombines TRBV12-3 or TRBV12-4 with TRBJ2-7, with 7 bases aligning to TRBD1. The V segment lost 6 bases and the J segment 5 bases; nucleotides outside the gene matches: 10. The CDR3 has 14 residues. CDR3 sequence: CASSPDRVADEQYF. As DNA, the CDR3 is TGTGCCAGCAGCCCTGACAGGGTTGCGGACGAGCAGTACTTC.

This clonotype came up many times. The J gene is TRBJ2-1, the V gene TRBV5-1; D is uncertain. Trimming took 7 bases from V and 4 from J, leaving 18 bases between them. This CDR3 region has 15 residues. Germline lookup yields CDR1 SGHRS and CDR2 YFSETQ. Here the CDR3 DNA reads TGCGCCAGCGGTGAGGACCGCCCTGCGTACAATGAGCAGTTCTTC. Its translation: CASGEDRPAYNEQFF.

This clonotype has more than one count but fewer than ten. The chain combines TRBV7-2 with TRBJ2-7, with D perhaps matching TRBD1 (6 bases). The CDR3 spans 16 residues. CDR1 SGHTA and CDR2 FQGNSA come from the germline V gene. Between the trimmed V and J ends, which lost 5 bases and 2 bases, there was a span of 19 bases. The CDR3 nucleotides read TGTGCCAGCAGCAAGGACAGACTCGTGGGCACCTACGAGCAGTACTTC. Translated, it gives CASSKDRLVGTYEQYF.

This rearrangement joins TRBV5-5 to TRBJ2-1, with a tentative D call TRBD1 (6 bases). The V gene's germline CDR1 is SGHKS and CDR2 YYEKEE (reference sequence). This CDR3 region has 15 residues. V was pared by 1 base and J by 7 bases, with 15 bases between. The CDR3 nucleotides are TGTGCCAGCAGCTTGAGGCAGGGGAGTAGTAATGAGCAGTTCTTC. Amino acids: CASSLRQGSSNEQFF.

This clonotype was recorded at least ten times. The CDR3 spells CAISAGGNQPQHF. CDR3 bases: TGTGCCATCAGTGCTGGGGGCAATCAGCCCCAGCATTTT. The chain combines TRBV10-3 with TRBJ1-5; D ambiguous. The V end lost 4 bases, the J end lost 2 bases, and 6 bases lay between the germline ends. The CDR3 runs to 13 residues. CDR1 is ENHRY, CDR2 SYGVKD, per germline.

This clonotype was counted many times. CDR3 loop: CASSLDGRTNNEQFF. The CDR3 DNA reads as TGTGCCAGCAGCTTAGACGGGAGGACGAACAATGAGCAGTTCTTC. This rearrangement joins TRBV7-2 to TRBJ2-1; 7 nucleotides line up with TRBD2. Germline assignment: CDR1 SGHTA and CDR2 FQGNSA. The CDR3 loop spans 15 amino acids. The V gene end was trimmed by 1 base and the J gene end by 5 bases; junction bases not matched to a gene: 5. The variable domain in full, completed from reference TRBV7-2 and TRBJ2-1, reads GAGVSQSPSNKVTEKGKDVELRCDPISGHTALYWYRQSLGQGLEFLIYFQGNSAPDKSGLPSDRFSAERTGGSVSTLTIQRTQQEDSAVYLCASSLDGRTNNEQFFGPGTRLTVL.

The chain uses TRBV3-1 and TRBJ2-1; 7 bases agree with TRBD2. Germline lookup yields CDR1 LGHDT and CDR2 YNNKEL (reference sequence). The CDR3 length is 14 residues. The junction had 12 bases not matched to a gene; V was cut back by 4 bases and J by 12 bases. Here the CDR3 reads CASSLRGSQGVQFF. The CDR3 DNA sequence: TGTGCCAGCAGCCTCCGCGGGAGCCAAGGGGTGCAGTTCTTC.

The CDR3 DNA is TGCAGCGTCGGCCTCGGGAGAGGAAATTCAGATACGCAGTATTTT. Translation: CSVGLGRGNSDTQYF. The chain couples TRBV29-1 to TRBJ2-3, with D possibly TRBD2 on 6 matching bases. Trimming removed 6 bases from V and 4 bases from J, with 20 bases in between. Germline V gene lookup returns CDR1 SQVTM and CDR2 ANQGSEA. The CDR3 contains 15 residues.

This clonotype was counted at least ten times. The CDR3 spells CASSETGTQPQHF. CDR3 nucleotide sequence: TGTGCCAGCAGTGAAACAGGAACTCAGCCCCAGCATTTT. V usage is TRBV2 and J usage is TRBJ1-5; D is perhaps TRBD1 (5 bases). Germline-derived CDR1 and CDR2 are SNHLY and FYNNEI. The CDR3 length is 13 residues. V shed 2 bases and J shed 6 bases, with 8 bases lying between them.

The chain employs TRBV14 and TRBJ2-1, with no clear D. Per the germline V gene, CDR1 is SGHDN and CDR2 is FVKESK. V lost 6 bases to trimming and J lost 4 bases, with 10 bases between them. CDR3 length: 13 residues. The CDR3 sequence is CASSTTFYNEQFF. The CDR3 region has the DNA TGTGCCAGCAGTACGACTTTTTACAATGAGCAGTTCTTC.

The chain has TRBV29-1 and TRBJ2-2; D is possibly TRBD2 (7 bases). The CDR3 covers 16 residues. Germline values: CDR1 SQVTM, CDR2 ANQGSEA. V shed 4 bases and J shed 4 bases, with 19 bases lying between them. The CDR3 loop is CSVGLPGGQVTGELFF. In nucleotides, the CDR3 is TGCAGCGTTGGACTACCCGGGGGGCAGGTCACCGGGGAGCTGTTTTTT.

The chain is built from TRBV18 and TRBJ2-5; D remains unclear. Germline CDR1 KGHSH, CDR2 LQKENI. This CDR3 has 17 amino acids. The ends were cut back, 1 base at V and 1 base at J, with 16 bases in the middle. CDR3: CASSPLAGATAQETQYF. CDR3 nucleotide sequence: TGTGCCAGCTCACCACTGGCAGGCGCAACCGCCCAAGAGACCCAGTACTTC.

In this sample, this clonotype turned up a few times. This rearrangement joins TRBV7-9 to TRBJ2-7; TRBD2 aligns across 13 bases. The CDR3 length is 15 residues. Germline-derived CDR1 and CDR2 are SEHNR and FQNEAQ (reference sequence). V shed 4 bases, J shed 6 bases, and the junction held 6 bases outside the gene matches. The CDR3: CASSSPLAGGFEQYF. The CDR3 DNA sequence: TGTGCCAGCAGCTCCCCACTAGCGGGAGGGTTCGAGCAGTACTTC.

This clonotype occurred many times. This chain connects TRBV5-1 to TRBJ1-3; maybe TRBD1 (5 bases). The CDR3 has 16 residues. Germline-derived CDR1 and CDR2 are SGHRS and YFSETQ. Trimming shortened V by 3 bases and J by 0 bases, and 13 bases separated the two germline ends. CDR3 in DNA: TGCGCCAGCAGCTCCTCAGGGCCTATCTCTGGAAACACCATATATTTT. This encodes CASSSSGPISGNTIYF.

This clonotype has ten or more counts. The chain has TRBV28 and TRBJ2-7; D is ambiguous. Germline-derived CDR1 and CDR2 are MDHEN and SYDVKM. The germline V and J ends were trimmed by 3 bases and 2 bases, with 8 bases remaining between them. The CDR3 contains 13 residues. CDR3 protein: CASSFGQTYEQYV. CDR3 in DNA: TGTGCCAGCAGTTTTGGTCAGACCTACGAGCAGTACGTC.